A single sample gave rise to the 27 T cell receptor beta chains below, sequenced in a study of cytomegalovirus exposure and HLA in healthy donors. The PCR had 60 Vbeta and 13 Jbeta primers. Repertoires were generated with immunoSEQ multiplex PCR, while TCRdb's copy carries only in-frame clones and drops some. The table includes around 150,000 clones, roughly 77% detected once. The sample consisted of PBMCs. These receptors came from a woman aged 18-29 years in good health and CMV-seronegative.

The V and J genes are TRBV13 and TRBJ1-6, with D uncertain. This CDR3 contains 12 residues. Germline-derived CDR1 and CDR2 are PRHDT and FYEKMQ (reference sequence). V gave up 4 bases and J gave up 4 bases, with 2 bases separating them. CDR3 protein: CASSSYNSPLHF. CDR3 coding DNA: TGTGCCAGCAGCTCTTATAATTCACCCCTCCACTTT.

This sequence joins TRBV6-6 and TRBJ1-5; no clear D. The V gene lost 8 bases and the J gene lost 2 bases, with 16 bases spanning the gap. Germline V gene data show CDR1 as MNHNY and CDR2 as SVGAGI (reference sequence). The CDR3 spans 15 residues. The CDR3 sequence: CASAYEEIGNQPQHF. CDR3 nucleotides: TGTGCCAGCGCTTATGAGGAGATAGGCAATCAGCCCCAGCATTTT.

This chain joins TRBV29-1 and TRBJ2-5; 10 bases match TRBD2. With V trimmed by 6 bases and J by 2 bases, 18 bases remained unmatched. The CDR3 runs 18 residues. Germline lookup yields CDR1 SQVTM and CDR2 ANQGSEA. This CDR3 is CSVATLAGVTRPQETQYF. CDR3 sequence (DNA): TGCAGCGTCGCGACGCTAGCGGGGGTTACCCGCCCTCAAGAGACCCAGTACTTC.

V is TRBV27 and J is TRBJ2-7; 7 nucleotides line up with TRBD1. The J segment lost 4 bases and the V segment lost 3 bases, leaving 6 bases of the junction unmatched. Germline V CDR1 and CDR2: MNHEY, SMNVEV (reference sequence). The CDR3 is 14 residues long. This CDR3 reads CASSFGTDAYEQYF. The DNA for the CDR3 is TGTGCCAGCAGTTTCGGGACAGACGCTTACGAGCAGTACTTC.

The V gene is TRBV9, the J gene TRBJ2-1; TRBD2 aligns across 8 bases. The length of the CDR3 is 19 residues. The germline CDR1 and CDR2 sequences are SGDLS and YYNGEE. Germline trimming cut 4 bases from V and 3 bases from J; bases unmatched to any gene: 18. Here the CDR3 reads CASSREGGAPVGGYNEQFF. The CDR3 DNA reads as TGTGCCAGCAGCCGGGAGGGGGGCGCCCCAGTGGGGGGCTACAATGAGCAGTTCTTC.

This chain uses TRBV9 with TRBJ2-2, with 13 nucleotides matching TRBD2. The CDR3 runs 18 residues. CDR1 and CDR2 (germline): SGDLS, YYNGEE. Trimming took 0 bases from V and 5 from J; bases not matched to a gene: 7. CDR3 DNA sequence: TGTGCCAGCAGCGTAGGGCCCCCACTAGCGGGGGGGACCGGGGAGCTGTTTTTT. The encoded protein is CASSVGPPLAGGTGELFF. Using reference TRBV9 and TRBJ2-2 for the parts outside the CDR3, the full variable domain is DSGVTQTPKHLITATGQRVTLRCSPRSGDLSVYWYQQSLDQGLQFLIQYYNGEERAKGNILERFSAQQFPDLHSELNLSSLELGDSALYFCASSVGPPLAGGTGELFFGEGSRLTVL.

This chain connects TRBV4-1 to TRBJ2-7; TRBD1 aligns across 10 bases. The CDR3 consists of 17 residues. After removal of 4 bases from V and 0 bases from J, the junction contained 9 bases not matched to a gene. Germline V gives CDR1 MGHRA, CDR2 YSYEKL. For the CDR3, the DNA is TGCGCCAGCAGCCGAGAGCCGGGACAGGGGTACTCCTACGAGCAGTACTTC. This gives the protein CASSREPGQGYSYEQYF.

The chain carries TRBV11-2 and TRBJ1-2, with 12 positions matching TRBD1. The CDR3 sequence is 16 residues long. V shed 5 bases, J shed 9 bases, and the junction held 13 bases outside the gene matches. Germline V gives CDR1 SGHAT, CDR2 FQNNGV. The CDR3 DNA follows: TGTGCCAGCAGCCCCCTCTCCGGGACAGGGGGCGTTAGCTACACCTTC. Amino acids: CASSPLSGTGGVSYTF.

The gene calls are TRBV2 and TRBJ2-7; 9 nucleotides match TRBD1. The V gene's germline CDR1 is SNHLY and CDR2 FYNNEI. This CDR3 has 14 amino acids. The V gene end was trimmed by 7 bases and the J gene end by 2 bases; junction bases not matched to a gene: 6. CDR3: CASMRTGDPYEQYF. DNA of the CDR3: TGTGCCAGCATGCGGACAGGGGATCCCTACGAGCAGTACTTC.

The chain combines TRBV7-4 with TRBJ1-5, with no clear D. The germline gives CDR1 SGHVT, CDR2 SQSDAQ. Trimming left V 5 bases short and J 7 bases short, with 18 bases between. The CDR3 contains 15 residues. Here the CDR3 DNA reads TGTGCCAGCAGCCCGGGATCCTTATTGTACCAGCCCCAGCATTTT. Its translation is CASSPGSLLYQPQHF.

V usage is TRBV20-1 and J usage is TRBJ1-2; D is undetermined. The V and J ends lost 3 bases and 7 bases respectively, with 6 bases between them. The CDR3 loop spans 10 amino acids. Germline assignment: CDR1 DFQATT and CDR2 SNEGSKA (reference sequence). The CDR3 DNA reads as TGCAGTGCTAGTTATAGTGGCTACACCTTC. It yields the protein CSASYSGYTF.

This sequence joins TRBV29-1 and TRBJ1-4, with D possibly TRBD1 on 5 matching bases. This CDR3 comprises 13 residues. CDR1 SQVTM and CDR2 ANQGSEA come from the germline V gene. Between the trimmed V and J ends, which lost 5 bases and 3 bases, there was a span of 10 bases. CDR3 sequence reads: CSVWGDSNEKLFF. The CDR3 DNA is TGCAGCGTTTGGGGCGACTCTAATGAAAAACTGTTTTTT.

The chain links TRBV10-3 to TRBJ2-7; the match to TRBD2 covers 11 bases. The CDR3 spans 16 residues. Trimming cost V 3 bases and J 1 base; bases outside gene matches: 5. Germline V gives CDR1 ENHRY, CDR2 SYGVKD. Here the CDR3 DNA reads TGTGCCATCAGTGAAAAAACTAGCGGGGGATCCTACGAGCAGTACTTC. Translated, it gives CAISEKTSGGSYEQYF.

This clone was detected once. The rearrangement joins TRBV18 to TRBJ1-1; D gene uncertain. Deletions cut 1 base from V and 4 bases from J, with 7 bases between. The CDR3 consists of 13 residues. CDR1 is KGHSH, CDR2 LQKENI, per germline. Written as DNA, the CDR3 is TGTGCCAGCTCACCACAAGAGAGCACTGAAGCTTTCTTT. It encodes CASSPQESTEAFF.

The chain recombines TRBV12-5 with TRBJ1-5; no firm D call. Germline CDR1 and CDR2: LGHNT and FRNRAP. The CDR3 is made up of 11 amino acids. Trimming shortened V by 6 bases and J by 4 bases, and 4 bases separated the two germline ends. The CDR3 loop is CASGNNQPQHF. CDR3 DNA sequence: TGTGCTAGTGGCAATAATCAGCCCCAGCATTTT.

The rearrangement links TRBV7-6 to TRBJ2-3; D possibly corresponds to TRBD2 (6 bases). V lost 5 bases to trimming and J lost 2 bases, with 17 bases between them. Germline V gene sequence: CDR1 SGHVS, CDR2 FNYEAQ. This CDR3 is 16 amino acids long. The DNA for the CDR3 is TGTGCCAGCAGCGTTATCCCCCCGGGGGACACAGATACGCAGTATTTT. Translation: CASSVIPPGDTDTQYF.

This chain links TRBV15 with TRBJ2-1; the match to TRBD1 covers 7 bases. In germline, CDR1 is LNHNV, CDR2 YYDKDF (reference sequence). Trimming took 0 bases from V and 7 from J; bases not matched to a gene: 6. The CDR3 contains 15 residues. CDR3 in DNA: TGTGCCACCAGCAGAGATCGACAGGGTTTGAATGAGCAGTTCTTC. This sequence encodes CATSRDRQGLNEQFF.

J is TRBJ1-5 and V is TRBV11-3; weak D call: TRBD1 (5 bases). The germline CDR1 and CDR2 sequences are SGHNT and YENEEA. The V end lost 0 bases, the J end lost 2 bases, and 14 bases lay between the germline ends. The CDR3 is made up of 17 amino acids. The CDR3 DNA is TGTGCCAGCAGCTTAGATGGAAGCGGGGGAGGCAATCAGCCCCAGCATTTT. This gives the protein CASSLDGSGGGNQPQHF.

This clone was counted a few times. CDR3: CASRAGGPQHF. The CDR3 DNA is TGTGCCAGCAGGGCGGGGGGGCCCCAGCATTTT. The rearrangement uses TRBV6-6 and TRBJ1-5, with D tentatively TRBD1 (5 bases). The V end was cut by 6 bases, the J end by 9 bases, with 9 bases between. Germline V gene lookup returns CDR1 MNHNY and CDR2 SVGAGI (reference sequence). This CDR3 has 11 residues.

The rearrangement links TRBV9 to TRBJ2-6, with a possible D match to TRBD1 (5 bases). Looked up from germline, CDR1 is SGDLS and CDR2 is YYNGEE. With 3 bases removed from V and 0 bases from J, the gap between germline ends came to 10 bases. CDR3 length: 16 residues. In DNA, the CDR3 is TGTGCCAGCAGCGCGGACACCGCCTCTGGGGCCAACGTCCTGACTTTC. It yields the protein CASSADTASGANVLTF. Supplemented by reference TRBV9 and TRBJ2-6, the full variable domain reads DSGVTQTPKHLITATGQRVTLRCSPRSGDLSVYWYQQSLDQGLQFLIQYYNGEERAKGNILERFSAQQFPDLHSELNLSSLELGDSALYFCASSADTASGANVLTFGAGSRLTVL.

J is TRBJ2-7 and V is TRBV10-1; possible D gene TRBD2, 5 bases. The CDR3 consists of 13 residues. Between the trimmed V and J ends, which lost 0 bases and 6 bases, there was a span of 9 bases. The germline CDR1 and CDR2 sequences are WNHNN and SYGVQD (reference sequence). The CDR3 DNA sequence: TGCGCCAGCAGTGAGTCTCGACTAAGCGAGCAGTACTTC. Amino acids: CASSESRLSEQYF.

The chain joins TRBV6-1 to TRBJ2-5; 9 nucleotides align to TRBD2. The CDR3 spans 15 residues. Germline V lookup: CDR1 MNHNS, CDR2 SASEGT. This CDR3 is CATSYLAGRGETQYF. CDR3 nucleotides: TGTGCGACCTCTTACCTAGCGGGGCGAGGGGAGACCCAGTACTTC.

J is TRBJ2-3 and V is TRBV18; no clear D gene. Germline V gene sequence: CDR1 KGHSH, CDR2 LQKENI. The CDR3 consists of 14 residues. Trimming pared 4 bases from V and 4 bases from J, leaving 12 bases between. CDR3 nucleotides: TGTGCCAGCTCACGGCCTGGCATTCCAGATACGCAGTATTTT. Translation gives CASSRPGIPDTQYF.

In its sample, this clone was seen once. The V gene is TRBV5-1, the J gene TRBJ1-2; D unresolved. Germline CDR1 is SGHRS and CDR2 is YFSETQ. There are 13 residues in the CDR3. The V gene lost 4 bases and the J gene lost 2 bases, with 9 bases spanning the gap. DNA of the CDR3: TGCGCCAGCAGCAGAGACATCAACTATGGCTACACCTTC. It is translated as CASSRDINYGYTF.

The CDR3 spells CASTPAGVYNNEQFF. The CDR3 DNA sequence: TGTGCCAGCACTCCCGCAGGCGTGTACAACAATGAGCAGTTCTTC. The chain carries TRBV28 and TRBJ2-1; D unclear. Trimming cost V 7 bases and J 5 bases, with 18 bases left between them. Germline-derived CDR1 and CDR2 are MDHEN and SYDVKM. The CDR3 consists of 15 residues.

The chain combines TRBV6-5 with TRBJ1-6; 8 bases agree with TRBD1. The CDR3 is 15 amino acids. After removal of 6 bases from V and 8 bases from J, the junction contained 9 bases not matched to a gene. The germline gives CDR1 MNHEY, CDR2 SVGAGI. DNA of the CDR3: TGTGCCAGCAGACAGGGGGGCAGGGGAGATTCACCCCTCCACTTT. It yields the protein CASRQGGRGDSPLHF.

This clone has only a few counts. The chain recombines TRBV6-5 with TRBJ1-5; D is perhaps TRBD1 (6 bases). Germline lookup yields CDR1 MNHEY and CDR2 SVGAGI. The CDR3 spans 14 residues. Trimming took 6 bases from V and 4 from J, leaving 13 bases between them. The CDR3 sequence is CASRSLTGNQPQHF. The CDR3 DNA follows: TGTGCCAGCAGATCCCTCACAGGGAATCAGCCCCAGCATTTT.